The 18 T cell receptor beta chains in this list originate from one sample, sequenced in a study of T-cell memory formation after mild COVID-19 (dated by TCRdb to the early 2020s). Library preparation employed 5' RACE. The listed sequencing device is Illumina NovaSeq 6000. TCRdb reanalyzed the raw reads on its own, using fastp at Q25 for trimming and MiXCR for clone calling, and kept in-frame beta chains. Rows are combined by CDR3 protein, so each entry shows the most common genes and DNA. The sample table records 300,000 to 400,000 distinct CDR3 sequences; roughly an eighth of these occur just once. The ten largest clones represent 22% of the sample. Sequencing was carried out using PBMCs or a T cell subset sorted from them (not recorded which). These receptor sequences come from a man between 18 and 29 years old who had mild COVID-19 (a few samples of this study predate the infection). The sample titles of this study are shuffled in the database, so cell type and time point are left out; the donor was told from shared clones.

This clonotype was picked up a small number of times. The genes are TRBV7-8 and TRBJ1-2; tentatively, D is TRBD1 (5 bases). This CDR3 has 15 residues. Trimming stripped 3 bases from V and 0 bases from J, with 11 bases between. Germline V gene sequence: CDR1 SGHVS, CDR2 FQNEAQ. The CDR3 nucleotides are TGTGCCAGCAGCTTCGGGACCAACTCTAACTATGGCTACACCTTC. It translates to CASSFGTNSNYGYTF.

The chain employs TRBV11-2 and TRBJ2-2, with 8 bases identical to TRBD1. V dropped 1 base and J dropped 7; count of bases not matched to a gene: 5. Germline CDR1 reads SGHAT; CDR2 reads FQNNGV. The CDR3 is made up of 15 amino acids. The CDR3 region is CASSLVQGAIGELFF. For the CDR3, the DNA is TGTGCCAGCAGCTTAGTCCAGGGGGCCATCGGGGAGCTGTTTTTT.

This clonotype was seen at least ten times. CDR3: CASSSGTSGGQGAEETQYF. DNA for the CDR3: TGTGCCAGCAGCTCAGGGACTAGCGGGGGGCAGGGAGCGGAAGAGACCCAGTACTTC. The rearrangement links TRBV7-2 to TRBJ2-5; 15 bases are shared with TRBD2. Germline CDR1 SGHTA, CDR2 FQGNSA. This CDR3 spans 19 amino acids. J gave up 3 bases and V 4 bases, and 12 bases lay outside the gene matches.

This clonotype was detected ten times or more. The chain recombines TRBV5-1 with TRBJ2-7, with no clear D. V gave up 1 base and J gave up 7 bases, with 21 bases separating them. The CDR3 has 16 residues. The V gene's germline CDR1 is SGHRS and CDR2 YFSETQ. The CDR3 region is CASSLPHRAEVGEQYF. CDR3 bases: TGCGCCAGCAGCTTGCCGCACCGGGCCGAGGTTGGAGAGCAGTACTTC.

The chain joins TRBV5-5 to TRBJ2-7; 7 positions agree with TRBD1. CDR1 is SGHKS, CDR2 YYEKEE, per germline (reference sequence). The V segment lost 6 bases and the J segment 2 bases; nucleotides outside the gene matches: 2. The CDR3 has 12 residues. The CDR3 here is CASNRGTYEQYF. The DNA for the CDR3 is TGTGCCAGCAACAGGGGAACCTACGAGCAGTACTTC.

In its sample, this clonotype was seen a few times. The chain carries TRBV9 and TRBJ2-1; D is perhaps TRBD1 (6 bases). Looked up from germline, CDR1 is SGDLS and CDR2 is YYNGEE. V was trimmed by 0 bases and J by 3 bases, leaving 13 bases between them. The CDR3 consists of 16 residues. CDR3 in amino acids: CASSVVGGRGYNEQFF. The CDR3 DNA is TGTGCCAGCAGCGTAGTAGGGGGTAGGGGCTACAATGAGCAGTTCTTC. Together with reference TRBV9 and TRBJ2-1, the CDR3 gives the full variable domain: DSGVTQTPKHLITATGQRVTLRCSPRSGDLSVYWYQQSLDQGLQFLIQYYNGEERAKGNILERFSAQQFPDLHSELNLSSLELGDSALYFCASSVVGGRGYNEQFFGPGTRLTVL.

The sample holds a few counts of this clonotype. This CDR3 is CASSYSGARSDTQYF. The DNA of the CDR3 is TGTGCCAGCAGTTACTCGGGGGCGAGATCAGATACGCAGTATTTT. The chain has TRBV6-5 and TRBJ2-3; D might be TRBD1 (6 bases). This CDR3 contains 15 residues. V was cut by 0 bases and J by 4 bases, with 11 bases left in between. Germline assignment: CDR1 MNHEY and CDR2 SVGAGI.

This chain links TRBV5-1 with TRBJ2-5; unclear D gene. Per the germline V gene, CDR1 is SGHRS and CDR2 is YFSETQ. The CDR3 spans 14 residues. V gave up 7 bases and J gave up 0 bases, with 13 bases separating them. The CDR3 is CASARRGDQETQYF. The CDR3 region has the DNA TGCGCCAGCGCACGCCGCGGTGACCAAGAGACCCAGTACTTC. The full variable domain, rest sourced from reference TRBV5-1 and TRBJ2-5, is KAGVTQTPRYLIKTRGQQVTLSCSPISGHRSVSWYQQTPGQGLQFLFEYFSETQRNKGNFPGRFSGRQFSNSRSEMNVSTLELGDSALYLCASARRGDQETQYFGPGTRLLVL.

The V call is TRBV18, the J call TRBJ1-2, with 9 bases that match TRBD1. The CDR3 consists of 14 residues. Germline assignment: CDR1 KGHSH and CDR2 LQKENI. Unmatched junction bases numbered 7, after V lost 3 bases and J lost 8 bases. The CDR3: CASSPPGQGFGYTF. CDR3 sequence (DNA): TGTGCCAGCTCACCGCCGGGACAGGGATTCGGCTACACCTTC.

This clonotype was found a few times. V is TRBV7-2 and J is TRBJ2-3, with unresolved D. V was trimmed by 4 bases and J by 6 bases, leaving 11 bases between them. The CDR3 sequence is 13 residues long. The germline CDR1 and CDR2 sequences are SGHTA and FQGNSA. The CDR3 region is CASSSPFPDTQYF. CDR3 sequence (DNA): TGTGCCAGCAGCTCTCCTTTTCCCGATACGCAGTATTTT.

The chain carries TRBV6-5 and TRBJ2-3; D is undetermined. The V gene's germline CDR1 is MNHEY and CDR2 SVGAGI. With 10 bases removed from V and 4 bases from J, the gap between germline ends came to 6 bases. The CDR3 loop spans 10 amino acids. The DNA of the CDR3 is TGTGCCACCTCTGCAGATACGCAGTATTTT. Translation gives CATSADTQYF.

CDR3 nucleotides: TGTGCCACCGGGCTGGGACAGGGAAGGACAGATACGCAGTATTTT. It translates to CATGLGQGRTDTQYF. The chain couples TRBV24-1 to TRBJ2-3; TRBD1 matches 9 bases. CDR1 KGHDR and CDR2 SFDVKD come from the germline V gene. This CDR3 region has 15 residues. The V segment lost 9 bases and the J segment 3 bases; nucleotides outside the gene matches: 9.

The chain employs TRBV7-7 and TRBJ2-7, with TRBD1 identical over 8 bases. J gave up 3 bases and V 11 bases, and 12 bases lay outside the gene matches. This CDR3 is 14 amino acids long. The germline gives CDR1 SSHAT, CDR2 FNYEAQ (reference sequence). For the CDR3, the DNA is TGTGCCTTCACCGGGACAGGAGCTTTCTACGAGCAGTACGTC. This sequence encodes CAFTGTGAFYEQYV.

In its sample, this clonotype was seen a few times. The chain joins TRBV27 to TRBJ2-3; 15 bases line up with TRBD2. Germline V gene lookup returns CDR1 MNHEY and CDR2 SMNVEV (reference sequence). V gave up 9 bases and J gave up 2 bases; unmatched junction bases: 6. This CDR3 is built from 16 residues. The CDR3 region is CARSGLAGGPTDTQYF. CDR3 in DNA: TGTGCCAGGTCGGGACTAGCGGGGGGCCCCACAGATACGCAGTATTTT.

CDR3 sequence: CASSLDTARGEAFF. Written as DNA, the CDR3 is TGTGCCAGCAGTTTAGATACCGCAAGGGGTGAAGCTTTCTTT. J is TRBJ1-1 and V is TRBV27; tentative D call: TRBD1 (5 bases). The CDR3 is 14 amino acids. Trimming stripped 2 bases from V and 7 bases from J, with 14 bases between. Germline-derived CDR1 and CDR2 are MNHEY and SMNVEV (reference sequence).

At least ten counts were recorded for this clonotype. The chain joins TRBV9 to TRBJ1-2; D remains unclear. Germline lookup yields CDR1 SGDLS and CDR2 YYNGEE. The CDR3 is 11 residues long. Trimming took 3 bases from V and 2 from J, leaving 2 bases between them. DNA for the CDR3: TGTGCCAGCAGCGACAACTATGGCTACACCTTC. Residues: CASSDNYGYTF.

The chain combines TRBV7-6 with TRBJ2-4, with TRBD1 identical over 10 bases. Looked up from germline, CDR1 is SGHVS and CDR2 is FNYEAQ. The CDR3 loop spans 15 amino acids. The J segment lost 5 bases and the V segment lost 4 bases, leaving 5 bases of the junction unmatched. Written as DNA, the CDR3 is TGTGCCAGCAGCTCCCCGACAGGGGGCGAAAACATTCAGTACTTC. Amino acids: CASSSPTGGENIQYF.

The genes are TRBV15 and TRBJ1-1; D call uncertain. V dropped 0 bases and J dropped 2 bases, with 10 bases sitting between them. The CDR3 contains 15 residues. The germline V gene has CDR1 LNHNV and CDR2 YYDKDF (reference sequence). The CDR3 spells CATSRDLGVNTEAFF. CDR3 in DNA: TGTGCCACCAGCAGAGATCTTGGGGTTAACACTGAAGCTTTCTTT.